These 20 T cell receptor beta chains were all obtained from the same sample, sequenced in a study of T cells in Graves' hyperthyroidism and ophthalmopathy. RNA transcripts gave rise to amplified TCR beta CDR3 regions. First-round RT-PCR targeting the TCR CDR3 was performed with the HTBI primer set. MiXCR was run by TCRdb on the multiplex PCR reads, yielding one entry per CDR3 protein. The sample lists hundreds of thousands of distinct CDR3 sequences; around 21% were seen once. The source material was blood. These receptors originate from a man aged 25-45 years with Graves' ophthalmopathy.

This clonotype appeared a few times. The V call is TRBV20-1, the J call TRBJ2-1; the match to TRBD2 covers 11 bases. There are 15 residues in the CDR3. Germline V gene sequence: CDR1 DFQATT, CDR2 SNEGSKA (reference sequence). Losses at the gene ends were 7 bases for V and 0 bases for J; bases not matched to a gene: 5. The CDR3, as DNA: TGCAGTGTACTAGCGGGAGCCCGCTCCTACAATGAGCAGTTCTTC. It encodes CSVLAGARSYNEQFF.

V and J are TRBV4-1 and TRBJ2-1; 12 bases fit TRBD2. V gave up 1 base and J gave up 0 bases; unmatched junction bases: 4. Per germline, CDR1 MGHRA and CDR2 YSYEKL. The CDR3 contains 18 residues. The CDR3 here is CASSQGTSGVSSYNEQFF. In nucleotides, the CDR3 is TGCGCCAGCAGCCAAGGGACTAGCGGGGTTAGCTCCTACAATGAGCAGTTCTTC.

The chain uses TRBV3-1 and TRBJ2-1, with TRBD2 matching 8 bases. V dropped 1 base and J dropped 4; count of bases not matched to a gene: 6. This CDR3 contains 16 residues. Germline lookup yields CDR1 LGHDT and CDR2 YNNKEL (reference sequence). CDR3 sequence: CASSQGAAGGYNEQFF. The CDR3 DNA sequence: TGTGCCAGCAGCCAAGGGGCGGCGGGAGGTTACAATGAGCAGTTCTTC.

Comment on this clonotype: A read error is possible here, since a much larger clone lies one base away. The rearrangement joins TRBV12-3 or TRBV12-4 to TRBJ1-1; 7 bases agree with TRBD1. V shed 6 bases, J shed 4 bases, and the junction held 11 bases outside the gene matches. This CDR3 contains 15 residues. The DNA of the CDR3 is TGTGCCAGCAGCTATACGGACAGGTTGAGCACTGAAGCTTTCTTT. As protein: CASSYTDRLSTEAFF.

This clonotype was seen many times. The V gene is TRBV27, the J gene TRBJ2-7, with 9 bases identical to TRBD1. Looked up from germline, CDR1 is MNHEY and CDR2 is SMNVEV (reference sequence). This CDR3 is 13 amino acids long. J gave up 6 bases and V 6 bases, and 6 bases lay outside the gene matches. CDR3 loop: CASRRTGEGEQYF. CDR3 sequence (DNA): TGTGCCAGCAGGCGGACAGGGGAGGGCGAGCAGTACTTC.

This clonotype was observed a handful of times. This chain connects TRBV27 to TRBJ2-1; 7 bases align to TRBD1. V was pared by 7 bases and J by 6 bases, with 6 bases of the junction left unmatched. Germline values: CDR1 MNHEY, CDR2 SMNVEV (reference sequence). This CDR3 comprises 13 residues. CDR3 residues: CASTPTGANEQFF. CDR3 DNA sequence: TGTGCCAGCACCCCAACAGGGGCCAATGAGCAGTTCTTC.

This clonotype was detected ten times or more. The rearrangement uses TRBV28 and TRBJ2-2; 14 nucleotides line up with TRBD2. Unmatched junction bases numbered 19, after V lost 3 bases and J lost 7 bases. Germline V CDR1 and CDR2: MDHEN, SYDVKM. The CDR3 runs to 21 residues. The CDR3 loop is CASSFPGLAGDGGRRDGELFF. The CDR3 coding sequence is TGTGCCAGCAGTTTCCCGGGACTAGCGGGAGACGGGGGGAGACGGGACGGGGAGCTGTTTTTT.

This chain connects TRBV14 to TRBJ1-6; 7 positions match TRBD1. V lost 5 bases to trimming and J lost 7 bases; unmatched junction nucleotides: 8. CDR1 and CDR2 (germline): SGHDN, FVKESK. The CDR3 runs to 15 residues. For the CDR3, the DNA is TGTGCCAGCAGCACAGGGGTGGATTGGAATTCACCCCTCCACTTT. This encodes CASSTGVDWNSPLHF.

This clonotype was recorded a few times. The chain joins TRBV20-1 to TRBJ2-7; 7 bases are a match to TRBD2. The CDR3 spans 14 residues. Per germline, CDR1 DFQATT and CDR2 SNEGSKA (reference sequence). V lost 2 bases, J lost 5 bases, and 9 bases stayed unmatched. The CDR3 region has the DNA TGCAGTGCTAGACTTGGCGGGAGTTCGGACGAGCAGTACTTC. Encoded protein: CSARLGGSSDEQYF.

This clonotype occurred many times. The chain is built from TRBV7-2 and TRBJ2-7; D is unresolved. V lost 0 bases and J 1 base, leaving 10 bases between the germline ends. Germline V gives CDR1 SGHTA, CDR2 FQGNSA. The CDR3 is made up of 15 amino acids. DNA of the CDR3: TGTGCCAGCAGCTTAGCGAGGAGTACATCCTACGAGCAGTACTTC. It yields the protein CASSLARSTSYEQYF.

V gene TRBV18 combines with J gene TRBJ2-1, with 13 bases that match TRBD2. Per the germline V gene, CDR1 is KGHSH and CDR2 is LQKENI. The J segment lost 8 bases and the V segment lost 3 bases, leaving 7 bases of the junction unmatched. CDR3 length equals 16 residues. CDR3 nucleotide sequence: TGTGCCAGCTCACCCTTTACTAGCGGGAGGGCAGATGAGCAGTTCTTC. It codes for CASSPFTSGRADEQFF.

The chain couples TRBV5-6 to TRBJ2-7; D is perhaps TRBD1 or TRBD2 (5 bases each). Per the germline V gene, CDR1 is SGHDT and CDR2 is YYEEEE. Trimming took 5 bases from V and 2 from J, leaving 17 bases between them. The CDR3 is 15 residues long. The CDR3 nucleotides are TGTGCCAGCAGAAGAGGGACCGAGAGCGCCTACGAGCAGTACTTC. It codes for CASRRGTESAYEQYF.

This chain connects TRBV27 to TRBJ1-5, with a tentative D call TRBD1 (6 bases). V was pared by 8 bases and J by 8 bases, with 13 bases between. CDR3 length equals 12 residues. Germline V gives CDR1 MNHEY, CDR2 SMNVEV (reference sequence). The DNA for the CDR3 is TGTGCCAGCGGACAGCCGACAAAGCCCCAGCATTTT. It translates to CASGQPTKPQHF.

The chain carries TRBV6-5 and TRBJ2-2; 10 bases line up with TRBD2. The CDR3 is made up of 15 amino acids. Germline assignment: CDR1 MNHEY and CDR2 SVGAGI. The V and J ends lost 2 bases and 5 bases, in that order; junction bases with no gene match: 2. The CDR3 DNA is TGTGCCAGCAGTTACGATAGCGGGGGGACCGGGGAGCTGTTTTTT. Translated: CASSYDSGGTGELFF.

This clonotype showed up many times. This sequence joins TRBV7-6 and TRBJ1-1; TRBD1 agrees at 10 bases. This CDR3 is built from 15 residues. J lost 6 bases, V lost 5 bases, and 9 bases had no gene match. Looked up from germline, CDR1 is SGHVS and CDR2 is FNYEAQ. The CDR3 DNA is TGTGCCAGCAGCCAGACAGGGGGCGCGAGTGCTGAAGCTTTCTTT. Its protein product is CASSQTGGASAEAFF.

V gene TRBV28 combines with J gene TRBJ2-1; weak D call: TRBD1 (5 bases). This CDR3 is 15 amino acids long. V was cut by 4 bases and J by 5 bases, with 15 bases left in between. Germline V gene sequence: CDR1 MDHEN, CDR2 SYDVKM. For the CDR3, the DNA is TGTGCCAGCAGTTCCTCAGGGTTTACGGACAATGAGCAGTTCTTC. Residues: CASSSSGFTDNEQFF.

The chain employs TRBV6-1 and TRBJ2-1; 9 bases match TRBD1. CDR1 is MNHNS, CDR2 SASEGT, per germline. Losses at the gene ends were 6 bases for V and 6 bases for J; bases not matched to a gene: 9. The CDR3 totals 15 residues. CDR3 bases: TGTGCCAGCAGCAACCGGGACAGGGCGTCCAATGAGCAGTTCTTC. Its protein product is CASSNRDRASNEQFF.

V usage is TRBV6-1 and J usage is TRBJ1-1, with D hard to call. CDR1 and CDR2 from the germline V gene are MNHNS and SASEGT. The length of the CDR3 is 14 residues. V was shortened by 2 bases and J by 3 bases, with 10 bases between the two germline ends. CDR3 amino acids: CASSEQTAYTEAFF. DNA of the CDR3: TGTGCCAGCAGTGAACAGACCGCTTACACTGAAGCTTTCTTT.

The chain is built from TRBV20-1 and TRBJ2-5; TRBD2 aligns across 8 bases. The CDR3 length is 15 residues. With 3 bases clipped from V and 5 bases from J, the junction kept 11 bases outside the gene matches. The germline CDR1 and CDR2 sequences are DFQATT and SNEGSKA (reference sequence). The CDR3 protein is CSARFDGRGGETQYF. Here the CDR3 DNA reads TGCAGTGCTAGGTTTGACGGGAGGGGCGGGGAGACCCAGTACTTC.

The CDR3 DNA sequence: TGTGCCAGTAGTAAACCGGGACAGTTCTACACCACAACCTACAATGAGCAGTTCTTC. It codes for CASSKPGQFYTTTYNEQFF. J is TRBJ2-1 and V is TRBV19; the match to TRBD1 covers 7 bases. The CDR3 contains 19 residues. V shed 4 bases and J 2 bases; nucleotides not matched to a gene: 17. Per germline, CDR1 LNHDA and CDR2 SQIVND (reference sequence). Full variable domain (remainder filled in from reference TRBV19 and TRBJ2-1): DGGITQSPKYLFRKEGQNVTLSCEQNLNHDAMYWYRQDPGQGLRLIYYSQIVNDFQKGDIAEGYSVSREKKESFPLTVTSAQKNPTAFYLCASSKPGQFYTTTYNEQFFGPGTRLTVL.